The T cell receptor beta chain under discussion was sequenced for a study of tumor-infiltrating lymphocytes in primary liver carcinoma. Overall study: Yields of productive TCRbeta reads ranged from roughly 3.5 to 7.13 million per sample and were similar across tissue types.

Study outcomes and limitations: Only about 7.5-25% of top clones spanned all five tumor regions.

This clonotype showed up many times. The antigen remains unidentified. V was clipped by 7 bases and J by 0 bases, with 10 bases between them. Germline V gives CDR1 MNHEY, CDR2 SVGAGI. CDR3 length: 14 residues. A primer in the constant region served to generate TCR beta cDNA from roughly 520 ng of total RNA. Three nested multiplex PCR rounds, a slightly modified ARM-PCR, produced the libraries for TCR beta. A C-beta reverse primer and TRBV1-TRBV30 forward primers served in each of the first two PCR rounds, at 9 to 11 cycles apiece. MiXCR, run by TCRdb on the multiplex PCR reads, gives a single entry per CDR3 protein. This table has about 32,000 distinct CDR3 sequences, 70% to 80% appearing once. From unsorted bulk tissue weighing roughly 18-30 mg, DNA and RNA were co-extracted. Each of the tumor samples contained in excess of 90% viable tumor cells.

The origin of this receptor is a man aged 35 to 55 with primary liver carcinoma and hepatitis B virus infection. J is TRBJ1-5 and V is TRBV6-5; the D gene is possibly TRBD1 (6 bases). Sample: liver tumor tissue from sampling region 4. The subset: tumor region T4, right-lateral pole. The CDR3 spells CASKQGNSNQPQHF. Here the CDR3 DNA reads TGTGCCAGCAAACAGGGAAATAGCAATCAGCCCCAGCATTTT.